One and the same sample provided the 27 T cell receptor beta chains below, sequenced in a study of blood T cell repertoires in COVID-19. This table comes from immunoSEQ multiplex PCR, and its TCRdb copy is limited to in-frame clones, with some not included. The table records 110,000 or so clones, around 83% of them present only once. Sequenced sample: peripheral blood. These TCRs come from a middle-aged man with acute or convalescent COVID-19.

The chain links TRBV5-6 to TRBJ1-5; D is undetermined. This CDR3 comprises 15 residues. V lost 0 bases and J lost 0, with 7 bases in between. The germline CDR1 and CDR2 sequences are SGHDT and YYEEEE. This CDR3 is CASSLGLLSNQPQHF. For the CDR3, the DNA is TGTGCCAGCAGCTTGGGTCTCCTTAGCAATCAGCCCCAGCATTTT.

This clone was seen just once. V is TRBV6-5 and J is TRBJ2-7, with TRBD2 matching over 11 bases. Germline CDR1 reads MNHEY; CDR2 reads SVGAGI. The CDR3 extends over 14 amino acids. After removal of 9 bases from V and 5 bases from J, the junction contained 9 bases not matched to a gene. The CDR3 here is CASVLLAGVHEQYF. The CDR3, as DNA: TGTGCCAGTGTCTTACTAGCGGGGGTTCACGAGCAGTACTTC.

This rearrangement joins TRBV18 to TRBJ2-5, with 7 nucleotides matching TRBD1. The CDR3 is 15 amino acids. Germline CDR1 is KGHSH and CDR2 is LQKENI. With V trimmed by 2 bases and J by 5 bases, 8 bases remained unmatched. CDR3 DNA: TGTGCCAGCTCACCAAATCGGGACAGTCGGGAGACCCAGTACTTC. Protein product: CASSPNRDSRETQYF.

The V gene is TRBV27, the J gene TRBJ2-7, with D perhaps TRBD1 (5 bases). V dropped 0 bases and J dropped 1 base, with 10 bases sitting between them. Germline-derived CDR1 and CDR2 are MNHEY and SMNVEV (reference sequence). The CDR3 consists of 15 residues. The CDR3 is CASSLSDTLSYEQYF. DNA for the CDR3: TGTGCCAGCAGTTTATCGGACACCTTATCCTACGAGCAGTACTTC.

This chain links TRBV7-2 with TRBJ1-1; 10 nucleotides agree with TRBD1. Per germline, CDR1 SGHTA and CDR2 FQGNSA. The CDR3 contains 15 residues. V lost 4 bases and J lost 1; bases outside the gene matches: 3. DNA of the CDR3: TGTGCCAGCAGCTCCTGGGACAGGGGGAACACTGAAGCTTTCTTT. It specifies CASSSWDRGNTEAFF.

This chain joins TRBV7-3 and TRBJ1-1; D remains ambiguous. Germline CDR1 is SGHTA and CDR2 is FQGTGA. The V and J ends lost 2 bases and 3 bases respectively, with 13 bases between them. This CDR3 has 15 residues. CDR3 sequence (DNA): TGTGCCAGCAGCTTAGGGGAGGGATTGTACACTGAAGCTTTCTTT. Its protein product is CASSLGEGLYTEAFF.

The chain uses TRBV19 and TRBJ2-6, with D unclear. The germline gives CDR1 LNHDA, CDR2 SQIVND (reference sequence). The ends were cut back, 6 bases at V and 0 bases at J, with 15 bases in the middle. The CDR3 contains 17 residues. CDR3 region: CASRVRHLDSGANVLTF. CDR3 DNA: TGTGCCAGTAGAGTGCGGCACCTAGACTCTGGGGCCAACGTCCTGACTTTC.

The chain links TRBV3-1 (or the pseudogene TRBV3-2) to TRBJ1-1; D unresolved. Looked up from germline, CDR1 is LGHDT and CDR2 is YNNKEL (reference sequence). CDR3 size: 14 residues. Trimming pared 1 base from V and 1 base from J, leaving 7 bases between. CDR3 amino acids: CASSQGWPNTEAFF. DNA for the CDR3: TGTGCCAGCAGCCAAGGCTGGCCGAACACTGAAGCTTTCTTT.

CDR3 DNA: TGTGCCAGCAGCTCCCAGGGGGCCATCATTAATTCACCCCTCCACTTT. This sequence encodes CASSSQGAIINSPLHF. The chain couples TRBV7-9 to TRBJ1-6, with TRBD1 matching 8 bases. The CDR3 has 16 residues. Germline CDR1 reads SEHNR; CDR2 reads FQNEAQ (reference sequence). The J segment lost 6 bases and the V segment lost 4 bases, leaving 8 bases of the junction unmatched.

This clone was seen a few times. V and J are TRBV18 and TRBJ1-4, with TRBD1 matching over 7 bases. Trimming at V came to 2 bases and at J to 5 bases, leaving 5 bases not matched to a gene. CDR1 and CDR2 from the germline V gene are KGHSH and LQKENI. This CDR3 region has 15 residues. CDR3 amino acids: CASSPSSQGNEKLFF. CDR3 DNA: TGTGCCAGCTCACCATCTTCACAGGGGAATGAAAAACTGTTTTTT.

V usage is TRBV7-9 and J usage is TRBJ2-7, with D possibly matching TRBD2 (7 bases). Trimming removed 4 bases at V and 3 bases at J, with 19 bases between. Germline CDR1 SEHNR, CDR2 FQNEAQ (reference sequence). CDR3 length: 16 amino acids. CDR3 residues: CASSSARRGAFYEQYF. For the CDR3, the DNA is TGTGCCAGCAGCTCCGCACGTCGGGGGGCCTTCTACGAGCAGTACTTC.

V gene TRBV7-2 combines with J gene TRBJ2-7; the D gene is possibly TRBD2 (5 bases). Trimming took 1 base from V and 5 from J, leaving 18 bases between them. CDR1 and CDR2 (germline): SGHTA, FQGNSA. The CDR3 spans 16 residues. The chain's CDR3 is CASSLEAFVFGDEQYF. CDR3 DNA: TGTGCCAGCAGCTTAGAGGCCTTTGTTTTCGGGGACGAGCAGTACTTC.

The genes are TRBV9 and TRBJ2-1; possibly TRBD1 for D (6 bases). The CDR3 is 16 residues long. Per germline, CDR1 SGDLS and CDR2 YYNGEE. Between the trimmed V and J ends, which lost 3 bases and 3 bases, there was a span of 16 bases. The CDR3 DNA is TGTGCCAGCAGCGCGTTTCCAGGGGAGTTCTACAATGAGCAGTTCTTC. It specifies CASSAFPGEFYNEQFF.

The table lists this clone with a count of one. The chain joins TRBV2 to TRBJ2-3, with D perhaps TRBD1 (5 bases). Trimming took off 5 bases at V and 0 bases at J, with 15 bases between the two ends. CDR1 and CDR2 from the germline V gene are SNHLY and FYNNEI. The CDR3 consists of 16 residues. CDR3 protein: CASSLSDSPSTDTQYF. CDR3 in DNA: TGTGCCAGCAGTCTAAGCGACAGCCCAAGCACAGATACGCAGTATTTT. The complete variable domain, with remaining parts taken from reference TRBV2 and TRBJ2-3, reads EPEVTQTPSHQVTQMGQEVILRCVPISNHLYFYWYRQILGQKVEFLVSFYNNEISEKSEIFDDQFSVERPDGSNFTLKIRSTKLEDSAMYFCASSLSDSPSTDTQYFGPGTRLTVL.

The J gene is TRBJ2-7, the V gene TRBV19; 7 bases map to TRBD2. Per germline, CDR1 LNHDA and CDR2 SQIVND (reference sequence). After removal of 6 bases from V and 5 bases from J, the junction contained 10 bases not matched to a gene. The CDR3 extends over 14 amino acids. In DNA, the CDR3 is TGTGCCAGTAGATTCGTGGGGGGGGATGACGAGCAGTACTTC. Amino acids: CASRFVGGDDEQYF.

J is TRBJ2-5 and V is TRBV6-5; 7 positions match TRBD2. The CDR3 runs 13 residues. Germline CDR1 is MNHEY and CDR2 is SVGAGI. The V gene end was trimmed by 6 bases and the J gene end by 5 bases; junction bases not matched to a gene: 6. CDR3 nucleotide sequence: TGTGCCAGCAGGCTGGGGGGGTGGGAGACCCAGTACTTC. It codes for CASRLGGWETQYF.

In its sample, this clone was seen a few times. The gene calls are TRBV7-2 and TRBJ2-7; 7 nucleotides align to TRBD2. Per the germline V gene, CDR1 is SGHTA and CDR2 is FQGNSA. The CDR3 runs 15 residues. Losses at the gene ends were 1 base for V and 0 bases for J; bases not matched to a gene: 3. CDR3 bases: TGTGCCAGCAGCTTAGATTCGGGGGGCTCCTACGAGCAGTACTTC. Amino acids: CASSLDSGGSYEQYF.

The chain is built from TRBV4-1 and TRBJ2-5; no definite D call. The CDR3 extends over 16 amino acids. CDR1 and CDR2 from the germline V gene are MGHRA and YSYEKL. Trimming removed 2 bases from V and 5 bases from J, with 18 bases in between. The chain's CDR3 is CASSQRVAVNGETQYF. CDR3 in DNA: TGCGCCAGCAGCCAACGTGTGGCGGTCAACGGGGAGACCCAGTACTTC.

The chain combines TRBV10-3 with TRBJ1-1; 8 bases map to TRBD1. The CDR3 is made up of 13 amino acids. The V gene end was trimmed by 6 bases and the J gene end by 7 bases; junction bases not matched to a gene: 7. Germline CDR1 is ENHRY and CDR2 is SYGVKD. CDR3 amino acids: CAISGQGSNEAFF. The DNA for the CDR3 is TGTGCCATCAGCGGACAGGGTTCAAATGAAGCTTTCTTT.

The V and J genes are TRBV6-5 and TRBJ1-1; D uncertain. CDR1 and CDR2 (germline): MNHEY, SVGAGI. The CDR3 is 12 amino acids. Trimming removed 6 bases at V and 6 bases at J, with 11 bases between. The DNA of the CDR3 is TGTGCCAGCAGCATCTCCCGCGCTGAAGCTTTCTTT. It translates to CASSISRAEAFF.

This chain uses TRBV4-1 with TRBJ2-7; 10 nucleotides line up with TRBD1. The CDR3 runs 17 residues. CDR1 is MGHRA and CDR2 is YSYEKL in the germline V gene. The V and J ends lost 4 bases and 3 bases, in that order; junction bases with no gene match: 12. CDR3 bases: TGCGCCAGCAGCCTTGGGGTCGTAGGACAGGGGGTCTACGAGCAGTACTTC. Encoded protein: CASSLGVVGQGVYEQYF.

V gene TRBV7-8 combines with J gene TRBJ2-7; 10 nucleotides agree with TRBD2. This CDR3 is 15 amino acids long. Per the germline V gene, CDR1 is SGHVS and CDR2 is FQNEAQ. V lost 4 bases to trimming and J lost 9 bases; unmatched junction nucleotides: 12. The CDR3 here is CASSSTSGELSGQYF. The CDR3 region has the DNA TGTGCCAGCAGCTCTACTAGCGGGGAATTAAGTGGGCAGTACTTC.

The chain is built from TRBV20-1 and TRBJ2-5, with D possibly TRBD1 on 6 matching bases. The CDR3 spans 14 residues. Germline CDR1 reads DFQATT; CDR2 reads SNEGSKA (reference sequence). Trimming took off 4 bases at V and 1 base at J, with 13 bases between the two ends. CDR3 sequence reads: CSATEQGPQETQYF. The DNA of the CDR3 is TGCAGTGCTACTGAACAGGGCCCCCAAGAGACCCAGTACTTC.

The chain uses TRBV12-3 or TRBV12-4 and TRBJ2-1; D might be TRBD2 (5 bases). V was pared by 3 bases and J by 7 bases, with 10 bases between. The CDR3 is made up of 13 amino acids. This CDR3 reads CASSLKGRNEQFF. CDR3 nucleotides: TGTGCCAGCAGTTTGAAAGGGAGAAATGAGCAGTTCTTC.

The rearrangement uses TRBV2 and TRBJ2-7, with 9 bases identical to TRBD1. V lost 9 bases to trimming and J lost 2 bases; unmatched junction nucleotides: 11. The CDR3 runs 15 residues. Per the germline V gene, CDR1 is SNHLY and CDR2 is FYNNEI. As DNA, the CDR3 is TGTGCCAGTTTCCTCCCCGGGACAGGGACCTACGAGCAGTACTTC. As protein: CASFLPGTGTYEQYF.

This clone was seen at least ten times. The rearrangement links TRBV21-1 to TRBJ1-3; the listed D gene, TRBD1, was not tested against the DNA. TRBV21-1 is described as a pseudogene. This CDR3 spans 17 amino acids. Here the CDR3 reads CASSKEDRGCPGNTIYF. The CDR3 bases are TGTGCCAGCAGCAAAGAGGACAGGGGATGCCCTGGAAACACCATATATTTT.

The chain links TRBV18 to TRBJ2-1; the D is unclear. Trimming stripped 3 bases from V and 5 bases from J, with 11 bases between. The germline CDR1 and CDR2 sequences are KGHSH and LQKENI. The CDR3 has 14 residues. CDR3 DNA: TGTGCCAGCTCACCTCAAATCATCCACAATGAGCAGTTCTTC. It is translated as CASSPQIIHNEQFF.